The next 25 T cell receptor beta chains were all read from a single sample in a study of CD8+ T cells in alopecia areata. Treatment described: oral pan-JAK inhibitor, 5-10 mg twice daily. The sequencing template was cDNA reverse transcribed from extracted RNA. Measured with immunoSEQ multiplex PCR; TCRdb has only the in-frame clones, and not every one. The sample carries some 190,000 clones, around 49% recorded once. The sequenced sample was CD8+ T cells sorted from blood, obtained around week 54, from a patient treated with tofacitinib. Source of these receptors: a human donor with alopecia areata.

V and J are TRBV27 and TRBJ2-1; D is possibly TRBD2 (5 bases). This CDR3 is built from 15 residues. The V and J ends lost 7 bases and 6 bases respectively, with 19 bases between them. CDR1 is MNHEY, CDR2 SMNVEV, per germline (reference sequence). The CDR3 sequence: CASKKGRTQANEQFF. The CDR3, as DNA: TGTGCCAGCAAAAAAGGGAGAACCCAGGCCAATGAGCAGTTCTTC.

This chain joins TRBV18 and TRBJ2-7, with 9 positions matching TRBD1. The CDR3 is 16 residues long. CDR1 is KGHSH and CDR2 is LQKENI in the germline V gene. The V gene end was trimmed by 6 bases and the J gene end by 0 bases; junction bases not matched to a gene: 9. The CDR3 spells CASSPTGGRLSYEQYF. In DNA form, the CDR3 reads TGTGCCAGCTCGCCAACAGGGGGCAGACTCTCCTACGAGCAGTACTTC.

The V and J genes are TRBV15 and TRBJ2-2; TRBD1 might be the D (5 bases). The V end lost 5 bases, the J end lost 5 bases, and 24 bases lay between the germline ends. Germline V CDR1 and CDR2: LNHNV, YYDKDF (reference sequence). The CDR3 runs to 18 residues. The CDR3 DNA follows: TGTGCCACCAGCGGTGACGGACATAAGGAAGGGTTTACCGGGGAGCTGTTTTTT. Its translation: CATSGDGHKEGFTGELFF. Filled out from reference TRBV15 and TRBJ2-2, the complete variable domain reads DAMVIQNPRYQVTQFGKPVTLSCSQTLNHNVMYWYQQKSSQAPKLLFHYYDKDFNNEADTPDNFQSRRPNTSFCFLDIRSPGLGDTAMYLCATSGDGHKEGFTGELFFGEGSRLTVL.

V is TRBV30 and J is TRBJ2-5; TRBD1 or TRBD2 may be the D gene (5 bases each). V shed 4 bases and J shed 3 bases, with 12 bases lying between them. Germline V gene lookup returns CDR1 GTSNPN and CDR2 SVGIG (reference sequence). The CDR3 totals 13 residues. This chain's CDR3 is CAWIRDAEETQYF. The CDR3 DNA reads TGTGCCTGGATTAGGGACGCCGAAGAGACCCAGTACTTC.

The rearrangement links TRBV19 to TRBJ1-1, with TRBD1 identical over 11 bases. V was pared by 5 bases and J by 5 bases, with 4 bases of the junction left unmatched. The germline CDR1 and CDR2 sequences are LNHDA and SQIVND (reference sequence). The CDR3 is made up of 14 amino acids. As DNA, the CDR3 is TGTGCCAGTAGTCCGGACAGGGGGCGAACTGAAGCTTTCTTT. It specifies CASSPDRGRTEAFF.

The V call is TRBV30, the J call TRBJ2-6; no firm D call. The V gene lost 0 bases and the J gene lost 2 bases, with 11 bases spanning the gap. This CDR3 has 16 residues. Germline-derived CDR1 and CDR2 are GTSNPN and SVGIG (reference sequence). CDR3 coding DNA: TGTGCCTGGAGTGTAAACCGCATCCCTGGGGCCAACGTCCTGACTTTC. This translates into CAWSVNRIPGANVLTF.

In its sample, this clone was seen a few times. The rearrangement joins TRBV6-5 to TRBJ2-2; 8 bases agree with TRBD2. From germline, CDR1 is MNHEY and CDR2 SVGAGI. The CDR3 has 16 residues. The V gene end was trimmed by 2 bases and the J gene end by 4 bases; junction bases not matched to a gene: 6. The CDR3 here is CASSYGLAGPTGELFF. CDR3 bases: TGTGCCAGCAGTTACGGCCTAGCGGGTCCCACCGGGGAGCTGTTTTTT.

The genes are TRBV4-1 and TRBJ1-6; no clear D. The CDR3 contains 17 residues. Per germline, CDR1 MGHRA and CDR2 YSYEKL. The ends were cut back, 2 bases at V and 6 bases at J, with 17 bases in the middle. The CDR3, as DNA: TGCGCCAGCAGCCAACCGGACGAAGGGCTGGGTAATTCACCCCTCCACTTT. Encoded protein: CASSQPDEGLGNSPLHF.

The rearrangement joins TRBV6-6 to TRBJ2-1; D is possibly TRBD1 (6 bases). There are 14 residues in the CDR3. Germline-derived CDR1 and CDR2 are MNHNY and SVGAGI (reference sequence). The ends were cut back, 5 bases at V and 8 bases at J, with 16 bases in the middle. The CDR3 is CASSQPTGTHEQFF. The CDR3 coding sequence is TGTGCCAGCAGTCAACCCACTGGGACACATGAGCAGTTCTTC.

This clone was seen only a few times. The chain uses TRBV9 and TRBJ2-1; 8 positions agree with TRBD2. V lost 0 bases, J lost 0 bases, and 5 bases stayed unmatched. CDR1 and CDR2 (germline): SGDLS, YYNGEE. The CDR3 extends over 17 amino acids. CDR3 amino acids: CASSVDSGGSSYNEQFF. The DNA for the CDR3 is TGTGCCAGCAGCGTAGACAGCGGGGGTTCCTCCTACAATGAGCAGTTCTTC.

This chain joins TRBV7-3 and TRBJ2-5, with D possibly matching TRBD2 (7 bases). Deletions cut 1 base from V and 4 bases from J, with 13 bases between. CDR1 is SGHTA, CDR2 FQGTGA, per germline. The CDR3 extends over 15 amino acids. The CDR3 region is CASSLRRGGSETQYF. Here the CDR3 DNA reads TGTGCCAGCAGCTTAAGACGCGGGGGCTCAGAGACCCAGTACTTC.

CDR3 protein: CASSFNGQTTDTQYF. CDR3 nucleotides: TGTGCCAGCAGCTTTAACGGACAGACCACAGATACGCAGTATTTT. The chain combines TRBV7-8 with TRBJ2-3, with D tentatively TRBD1 (6 bases). CDR3 length: 15 amino acids. V was cut by 3 bases and J by 2 bases, with 12 bases left in between. Germline CDR1 reads SGHVS; CDR2 reads FQNEAQ.

The gene calls are TRBV4-2 and TRBJ2-3; 8 nucleotides agree with TRBD2. Germline CDR1 is LGHNA and CDR2 is YNFKEQ. V trimming: 7 bases; J trimming: 2 bases; junction bases outside the gene matches: 5. CDR3 length: 14 amino acids. Written as DNA, the CDR3 is TGTGCCAGCAACAAGCGGGGGACCACAGATACGCAGTATTTT. Encoded protein: CASNKRGTTDTQYF.

This clone has only a few counts. The gene calls are TRBV9 and TRBJ1-5; no reliable D call. V gave up 4 bases and J gave up 2 bases, with 7 bases separating them. This CDR3 contains 13 residues. The germline V gene encodes CDR1 SGDLS and CDR2 YYNGEE. The CDR3 loop is CASSYEGNQPQHF. Here the CDR3 DNA reads TGTGCCAGCAGCTACGAGGGCAATCAGCCCCAGCATTTT.

The chain joins TRBV27 to TRBJ2-7, with TRBD1 identical over 9 bases. The CDR3 totals 14 residues. Germline CDR1 and CDR2: MNHEY and SMNVEV (reference sequence). J lost 4 bases, V lost 5 bases, and 6 bases had no gene match. CDR3 nucleotide sequence: TGTGCCAGCAGTAACAGGGGGCAGTCATACGAGCAGTACTTC. It is translated as CASSNRGQSYEQYF.

This chain links TRBV30 with TRBJ2-3; no definite D call. Trimming removed 1 base from V and 2 bases from J, with 19 bases in between. CDR1 is GTSNPN and CDR2 is SVGIG in the germline V gene (reference sequence). This CDR3 comprises 17 residues. The chain's CDR3 is CAWSGVSGPKNTDTQYF. CDR3 in DNA: TGTGCCTGGAGTGGAGTTTCAGGACCGAAAAACACAGATACGCAGTATTTT.

This rearrangement joins TRBV27 to TRBJ1-4; the D gene is possibly TRBD1 (5 bases). Germline assignment: CDR1 MNHEY and CDR2 SMNVEV (reference sequence). V gave up 5 bases and J gave up 3 bases, with 10 bases separating them. The length of the CDR3 is 14 residues. The CDR3 reads CASSRQGANEKLFF. In nucleotides, the CDR3 is TGTGCCAGCAGTCGACAAGGGGCTAATGAAAAACTGTTTTTT.

This chain connects TRBV5-6 to TRBJ1-2, with 9 bases that match TRBD1. Per germline, CDR1 SGHDT and CDR2 YYEEEE. The CDR3 consists of 15 residues. V shed 2 bases and J 4 bases; nucleotides not matched to a gene: 6. CDR3 sequence reads: CASSLQGARVYGYTF. CDR3 nucleotide sequence: TGTGCCAGCAGCTTACAGGGGGCGCGGGTCTATGGCTACACCTTC. Full variable domain (missing parts from reference TRBV5-6 and TRBJ1-2): DAGVTQSPTHLIKTRGQQVTLRCSPKSGHDTVSWYQQALGQGPQFIFQYYEEEERQRGNFPDRFSGHQFPNYSSELNVNALLLGDSALYLCASSLQGARVYGYTFGSGTRLTVV.

This clone was seen a handful of times. The V call is TRBV5-6, the J call TRBJ2-1, with 7 bases lining up with TRBD1. The CDR3 has 15 residues. Losses at the gene ends were 4 bases for V and 2 bases for J; bases not matched to a gene: 6. The germline gives CDR1 SGHDT, CDR2 YYEEEE. The CDR3 sequence is CASSTGTVAYNEQFF. CDR3 nucleotides: TGTGCCAGCAGCACCGGGACAGTCGCCTACAATGAGCAGTTCTTC. The variable domain in full, completed from reference TRBV5-6 and TRBJ2-1, reads DAGVTQSPTHLIKTRGQQVTLRCSPKSGHDTVSWYQQALGQGPQFIFQYYEEEERQRGNFPDRFSGHQFPNYSSELNVNALLLGDSALYLCASSTGTVAYNEQFFGPGTRLTVL.

The V call is TRBV2, the J call TRBJ1-5, with D tentatively TRBD1 (6 bases). The V and J ends lost 6 bases and 6 bases respectively, with 15 bases between them. Per the germline V gene, CDR1 is SNHLY and CDR2 is FYNNEI. This CDR3 contains 14 residues. In DNA, the CDR3 is TGTGCCAGCAGAATGGGGGGGGCTGGTCAGCCCCAGCATTTT. Translated: CASRMGGAGQPQHF.

This rearrangement joins TRBV10-3 to TRBJ1-2, with TRBD1 identical over 7 bases. The junction had 4 bases not matched to a gene; V was cut back by 6 bases and J by 3 bases. Germline CDR1 is ENHRY and CDR2 is SYGVKD. The CDR3 covers 13 residues. CDR3 nucleotide sequence: TGTGCCATCAGCCCAGGGGGTGACTATGGCTACACCTTC. Translated, it gives CAISPGGDYGYTF.

The chain has TRBV30 and TRBJ1-1, with no clear D. V was cut by 2 bases and J by 2 bases, with 9 bases left in between. The V gene's germline CDR1 is GTSNPN and CDR2 SVGIG (reference sequence). There are 13 residues in the CDR3. The CDR3 here is CAWSIGKNTEAFF. The CDR3 coding sequence is TGTGCCTGGAGTATAGGGAAAAACACTGAAGCTTTCTTT. Full variable domain (missing parts from reference TRBV30 and TRBJ1-1): SQTIHQWPATLVQPVGSPLSLECTVEGTSNPNLYWYRQAAGRGLQLLFYSVGIGQISSEVPQNLSASRPQDRQFILSSKKLLLSDSGFYLCAWSIGKNTEAFFGQGTRLTVV.

The chain combines TRBV7-9 with TRBJ2-7, with D tentatively TRBD2 (6 bases). Per the germline V gene, CDR1 is SEHNR and CDR2 is FQNEAQ (reference sequence). The CDR3 totals 15 residues. Trimming shortened V by 5 bases and J by 0 bases, and 14 bases separated the two germline ends. CDR3 sequence: CASSHWGVSSYEQYF. The DNA of the CDR3 is TGTGCCAGCAGCCACTGGGGGGTTAGCTCCTACGAGCAGTACTTC.

The table lists this clone with a few counts. The chain uses TRBV11-2 and TRBJ2-4, with D unresolved. This CDR3 comprises 13 residues. CDR1 SGHAT and CDR2 FQNNGV come from the germline V gene. Deletions cut 5 bases from V and 6 bases from J, with 11 bases between. The CDR3 DNA reads TGTGCCAGCAGCCGATGGACCTTAAACATTCAGTACTTC. It specifies CASSRWTLNIQYF.

The chain carries TRBV4-3 and TRBJ1-5; tentative D call: TRBD1 (5 bases). The V gene's germline CDR1 is LGHNA and CDR2 YSLEER. Trimming shortened V by 1 base and J by 2 bases, and 12 bases separated the two germline ends. This CDR3 has 16 amino acids. CDR3 region: CASSQVFDSGNQPQHF. As DNA, the CDR3 is TGCGCCAGCAGCCAAGTTTTTGACAGTGGCAATCAGCCCCAGCATTTT.